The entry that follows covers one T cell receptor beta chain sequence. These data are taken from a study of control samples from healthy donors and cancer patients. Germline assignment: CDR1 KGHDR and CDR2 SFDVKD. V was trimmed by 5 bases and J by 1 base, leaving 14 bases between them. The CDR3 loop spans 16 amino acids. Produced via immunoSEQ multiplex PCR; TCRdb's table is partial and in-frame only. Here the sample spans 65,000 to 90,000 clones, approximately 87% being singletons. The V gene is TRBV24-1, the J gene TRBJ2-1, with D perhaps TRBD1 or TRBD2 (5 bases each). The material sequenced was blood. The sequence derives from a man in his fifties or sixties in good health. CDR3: CATSALDTGSYNEQFF. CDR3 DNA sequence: TGTGCCACCAGTGCCCTGGACACGGGATCCTACAATGAGCAGTTCTTC.